This TCR beta chain was sequenced for a study of control samples from healthy donors and cancer patients. The trim removed 4 bases at V and 7 bases at J, leaving 14 bases unmatched. CDR3 length: 18 residues. CDR1 is SGDLS and CDR2 is YYNGEE in the germline V gene. TCRdb's copy holds only in-frame clones and misses some; the assay was immunoSEQ multiplex PCR. The repertoire has approximately 100,000 clones, roughly 90% of them found once; the top ten carry 3%. This TCR came from a human donor in good health. The donor label of this sample is uncertain. Material: blood. V usage is TRBV9 and J usage is TRBJ1-6; 10 nucleotides match TRBD1. Here the CDR3 DNA reads TGTGCCAGCAGCTCACCCCGGGACAGGGGCCTCCAGAATTCACCCCTCCACTTT. This translates into CASSSPRDRGLQNSPLHF.